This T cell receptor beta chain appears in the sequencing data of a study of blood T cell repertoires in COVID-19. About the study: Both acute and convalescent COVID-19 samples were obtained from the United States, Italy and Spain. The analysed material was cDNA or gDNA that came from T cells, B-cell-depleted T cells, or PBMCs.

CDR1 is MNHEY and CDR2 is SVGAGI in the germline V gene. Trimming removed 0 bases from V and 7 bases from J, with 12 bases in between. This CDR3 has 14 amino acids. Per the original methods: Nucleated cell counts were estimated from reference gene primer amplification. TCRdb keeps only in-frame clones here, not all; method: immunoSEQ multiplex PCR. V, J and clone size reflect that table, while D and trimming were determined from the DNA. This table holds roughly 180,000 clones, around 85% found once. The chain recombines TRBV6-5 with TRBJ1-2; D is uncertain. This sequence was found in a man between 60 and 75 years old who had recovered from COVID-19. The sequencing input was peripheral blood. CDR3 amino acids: CASSYSWLSGGYTF. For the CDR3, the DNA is TGTGCCAGCAGTTACTCATGGCTTTCGGGTGGCTACACCTTC.